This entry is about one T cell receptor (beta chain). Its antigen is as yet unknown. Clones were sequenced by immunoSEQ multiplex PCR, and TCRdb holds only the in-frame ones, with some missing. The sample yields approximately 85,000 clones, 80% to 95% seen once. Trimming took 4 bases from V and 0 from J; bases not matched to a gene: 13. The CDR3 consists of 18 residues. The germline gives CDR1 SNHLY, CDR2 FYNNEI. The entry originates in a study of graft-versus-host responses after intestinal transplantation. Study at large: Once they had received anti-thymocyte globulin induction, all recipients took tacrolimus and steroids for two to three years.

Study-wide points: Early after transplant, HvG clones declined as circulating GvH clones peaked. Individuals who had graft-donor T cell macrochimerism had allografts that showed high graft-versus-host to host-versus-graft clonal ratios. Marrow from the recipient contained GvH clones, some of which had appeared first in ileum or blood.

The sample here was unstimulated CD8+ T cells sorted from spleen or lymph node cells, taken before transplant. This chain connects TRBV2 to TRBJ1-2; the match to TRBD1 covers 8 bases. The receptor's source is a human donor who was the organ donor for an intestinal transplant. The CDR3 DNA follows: TGTGCCAGCAGTGTAAGGTCTCCGTCGACAGGGGCTAACTATGGCTACACCTTC. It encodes CASSVRSPSTGANYGYTF.